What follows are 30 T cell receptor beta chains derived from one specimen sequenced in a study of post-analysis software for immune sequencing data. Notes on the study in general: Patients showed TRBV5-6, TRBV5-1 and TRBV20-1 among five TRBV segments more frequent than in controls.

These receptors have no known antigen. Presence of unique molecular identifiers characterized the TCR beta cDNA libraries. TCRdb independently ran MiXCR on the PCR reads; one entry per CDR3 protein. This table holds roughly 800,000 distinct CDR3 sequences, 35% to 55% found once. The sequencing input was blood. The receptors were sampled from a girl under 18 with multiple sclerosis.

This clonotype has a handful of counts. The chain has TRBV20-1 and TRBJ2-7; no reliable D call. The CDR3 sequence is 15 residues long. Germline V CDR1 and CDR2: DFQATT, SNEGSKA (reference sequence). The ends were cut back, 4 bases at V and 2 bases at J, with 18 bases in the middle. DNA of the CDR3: TGCAGTGCTATCCGGACCCGGGCGGAAACCTACGAGCAGTACTTC. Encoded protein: CSAIRTRAETYEQYF.

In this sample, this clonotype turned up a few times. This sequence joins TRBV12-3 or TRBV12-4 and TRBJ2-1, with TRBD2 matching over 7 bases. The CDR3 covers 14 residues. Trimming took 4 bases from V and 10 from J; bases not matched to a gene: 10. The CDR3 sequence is CASSSAGELEEQFF. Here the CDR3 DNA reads TGTGCCAGCAGTTCTGCGGGAGAGCTAGAGGAGCAGTTCTTC.

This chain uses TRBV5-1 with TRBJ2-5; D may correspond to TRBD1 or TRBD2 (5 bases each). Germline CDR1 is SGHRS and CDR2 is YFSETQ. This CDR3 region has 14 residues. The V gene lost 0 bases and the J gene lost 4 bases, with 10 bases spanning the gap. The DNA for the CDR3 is TGCGCCAGCAGCTTGGTAGGGACCACAGAGACCCAGTACTTC. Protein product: CASSLVGTTETQYF. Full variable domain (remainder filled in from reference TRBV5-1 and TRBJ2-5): KAGVTQTPRYLIKTRGQQVTLSCSPISGHRSVSWYQQTPGQGLQFLFEYFSETQRNKGNFPGRFSGRQFSNSRSEMNVSTLELGDSALYLCASSLVGTTETQYFGPGTRLLVL.

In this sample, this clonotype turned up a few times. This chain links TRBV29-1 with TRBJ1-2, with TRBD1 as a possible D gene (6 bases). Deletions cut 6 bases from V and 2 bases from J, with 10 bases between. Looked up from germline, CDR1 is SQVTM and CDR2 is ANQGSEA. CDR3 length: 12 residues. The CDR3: CSVGQGNYGYTF. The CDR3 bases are TGCAGCGTCGGGCAGGGGAACTATGGCTACACCTTC.

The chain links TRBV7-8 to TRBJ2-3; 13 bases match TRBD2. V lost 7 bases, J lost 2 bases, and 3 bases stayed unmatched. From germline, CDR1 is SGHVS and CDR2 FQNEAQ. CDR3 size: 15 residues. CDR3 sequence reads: CASTGLAGVTDTQYF. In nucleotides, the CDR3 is TGTGCCAGCACCGGACTAGCGGGGGTCACAGATACGCAGTATTTT.

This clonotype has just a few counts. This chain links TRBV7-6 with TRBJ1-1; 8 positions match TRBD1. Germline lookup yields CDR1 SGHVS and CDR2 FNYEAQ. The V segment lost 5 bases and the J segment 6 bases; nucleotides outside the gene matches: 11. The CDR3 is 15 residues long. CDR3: CASSLGQGGPSEAFF. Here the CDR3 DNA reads TGTGCCAGCAGCCTCGGACAGGGAGGCCCCTCTGAAGCTTTCTTT.

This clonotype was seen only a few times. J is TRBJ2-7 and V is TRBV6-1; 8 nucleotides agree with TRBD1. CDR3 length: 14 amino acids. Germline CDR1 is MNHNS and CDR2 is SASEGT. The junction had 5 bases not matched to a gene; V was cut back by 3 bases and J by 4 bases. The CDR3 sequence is CASSEGQAGYEQYF. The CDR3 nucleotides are TGTGCCAGCAGTGAGGGACAGGCGGGGTACGAGCAGTACTTC.

This CDR3 is CASSTLQSYEQYF. CDR3 nucleotides: TGTGCCAGCAGCACCCTCCAGAGCTACGAGCAGTACTTC. V gene TRBV13 combines with J gene TRBJ2-7, with D unclear. V gave up 5 bases and J gave up 3 bases, with 11 bases separating them. The CDR3 is made up of 13 amino acids. CDR1 is PRHDT, CDR2 FYEKMQ, per germline (reference sequence).

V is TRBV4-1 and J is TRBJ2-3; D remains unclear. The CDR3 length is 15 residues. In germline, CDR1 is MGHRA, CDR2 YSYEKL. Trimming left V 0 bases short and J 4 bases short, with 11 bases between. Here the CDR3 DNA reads TGCGCCAGCAGCCAAGAGGTCGGCCCACCAGATACGCAGTATTTT. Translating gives CASSQEVGPPDTQYF.

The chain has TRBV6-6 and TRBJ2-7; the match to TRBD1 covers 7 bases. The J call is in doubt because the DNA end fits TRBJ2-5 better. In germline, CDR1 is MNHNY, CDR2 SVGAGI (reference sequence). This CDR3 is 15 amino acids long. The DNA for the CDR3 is TGTGCCAGCAGTTACCGGGACAGTGAAAGGGAGACCCAGTACTTC. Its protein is CASSYRDSERETQYF.

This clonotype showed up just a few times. CDR3 nucleotide sequence: TGCGCCAGCAGCTTGGACGGAGGCTTCGACTATGGCTACACCTTC. Its protein is CASSLDGGFDYGYTF. V usage is TRBV5-1 and J usage is TRBJ1-2, with unresolved D. The V end lost 0 bases, the J end lost 3 bases, and 12 bases lay between the germline ends. The CDR3 consists of 15 residues. The germline V gene encodes CDR1 SGHRS and CDR2 YFSETQ. Full variable domain (rest looked up from reference TRBV5-1 and TRBJ1-2): KAGVTQTPRYLIKTRGQQVTLSCSPISGHRSVSWYQQTPGQGLQFLFEYFSETQRNKGNFPGRFSGRQFSNSRSEMNVSTLELGDSALYLCASSLDGGFDYGYTFGSGTRLTVV.

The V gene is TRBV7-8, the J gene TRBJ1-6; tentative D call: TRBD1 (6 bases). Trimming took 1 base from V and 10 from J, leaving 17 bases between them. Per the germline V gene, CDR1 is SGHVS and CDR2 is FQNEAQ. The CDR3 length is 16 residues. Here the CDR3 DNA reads TGTGCCAGCAGCTTAGTTTCCGACAGGAGAGGATCACCCCTCCACTTT. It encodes CASSLVSDRRGSPLHF.

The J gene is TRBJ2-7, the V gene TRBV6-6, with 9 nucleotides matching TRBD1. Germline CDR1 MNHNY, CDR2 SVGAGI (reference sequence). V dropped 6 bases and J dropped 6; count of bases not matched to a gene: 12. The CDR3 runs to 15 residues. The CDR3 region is CASRVAGQGTSEQYF. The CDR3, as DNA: TGTGCCAGCAGGGTGGCGGGACAGGGAACCTCCGAGCAGTACTTC.

The CDR3 here is CATSDSRRLAAYNEQFF. The CDR3 DNA sequence: TGTGCCACCAGTGATTCTAGGCGACTAGCCGCCTACAATGAGCAGTTCTTC. The chain is built from TRBV24-1 and TRBJ2-1; TRBD2 aligns across 7 bases. The CDR3 is 17 residues long. Trimming at V came to 2 bases and at J to 2 bases, leaving 8 bases not matched to a gene. CDR1 is KGHDR, CDR2 SFDVKD, per germline.

CDR3 nucleotide sequence: TGCGCCAGCAGCCAAGGTCAGCGGGGGGTGGGCAATGAGCAGTTCTTC. Encoded protein: CASSQGQRGVGNEQFF. The chain uses TRBV4-3 and TRBJ2-1, with 9 nucleotides matching TRBD2. Germline V gene data show CDR1 as LGHNA and CDR2 as YSLEER. This CDR3 region has 16 residues. Trimming at V came to 1 base and at J to 6 bases, leaving 7 bases not matched to a gene.

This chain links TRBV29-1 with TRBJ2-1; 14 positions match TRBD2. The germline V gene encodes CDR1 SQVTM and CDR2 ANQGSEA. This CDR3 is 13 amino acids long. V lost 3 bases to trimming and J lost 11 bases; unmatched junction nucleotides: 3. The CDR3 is CSVEGLAGDKQFF. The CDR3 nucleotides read TGCAGCGTTGAGGGACTAGCGGGGGACAAGCAGTTCTTC.

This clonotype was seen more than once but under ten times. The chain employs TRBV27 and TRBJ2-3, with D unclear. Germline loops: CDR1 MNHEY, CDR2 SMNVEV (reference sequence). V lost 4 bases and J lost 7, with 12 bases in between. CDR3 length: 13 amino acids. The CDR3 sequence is CASSSGPGNTQYF. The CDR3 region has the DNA TGTGCCAGCAGTTCTGGACCCGGCAATACGCAGTATTTT.

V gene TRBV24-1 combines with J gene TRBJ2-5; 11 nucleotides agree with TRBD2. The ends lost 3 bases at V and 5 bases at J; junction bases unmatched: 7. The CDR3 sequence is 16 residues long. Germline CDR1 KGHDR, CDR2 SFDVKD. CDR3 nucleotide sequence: TGTGCCACCAGTGATCCCGGGACTAGCGGTTGGGAGACCCAGTACTTC. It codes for CATSDPGTSGWETQYF.

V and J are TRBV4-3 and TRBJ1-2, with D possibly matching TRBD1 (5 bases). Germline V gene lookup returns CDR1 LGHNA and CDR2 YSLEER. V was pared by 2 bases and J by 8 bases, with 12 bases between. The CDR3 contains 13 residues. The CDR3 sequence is CASSQISGRGYTF. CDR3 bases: TGCGCCAGCAGCCAAATCTCAGGGAGGGGCTACACCTTC.

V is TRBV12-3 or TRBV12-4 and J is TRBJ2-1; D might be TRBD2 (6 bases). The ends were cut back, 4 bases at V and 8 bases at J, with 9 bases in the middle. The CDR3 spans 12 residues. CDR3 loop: CASSWGVYEQFF. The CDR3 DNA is TGTGCCAGCAGTTGGGGGGTGTATGAGCAGTTCTTC.

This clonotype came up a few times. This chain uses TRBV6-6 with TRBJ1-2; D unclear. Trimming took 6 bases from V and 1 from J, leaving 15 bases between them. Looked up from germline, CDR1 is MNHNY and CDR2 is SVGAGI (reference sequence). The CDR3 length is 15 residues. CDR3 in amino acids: CASSRTSTGNYGYTF. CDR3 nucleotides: TGTGCCAGCAGCCGAACCTCCACGGGTAACTATGGCTACACCTTC.

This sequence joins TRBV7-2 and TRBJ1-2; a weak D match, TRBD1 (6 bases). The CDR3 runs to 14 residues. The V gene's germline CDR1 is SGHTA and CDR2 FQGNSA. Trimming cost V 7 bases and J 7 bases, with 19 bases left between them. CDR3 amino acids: CASTQQGIGSGYTF. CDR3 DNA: TGTGCCAGCACCCAACAGGGAATCGGCAGTGGCTACACCTTC.

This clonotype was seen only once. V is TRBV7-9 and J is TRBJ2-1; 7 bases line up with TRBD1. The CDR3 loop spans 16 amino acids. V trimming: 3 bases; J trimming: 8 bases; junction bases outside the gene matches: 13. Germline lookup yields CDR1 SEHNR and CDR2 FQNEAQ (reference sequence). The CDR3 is CASSLPPAGQDYEQFF. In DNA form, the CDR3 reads TGTGCCAGCAGCTTGCCCCCGGCCGGACAGGACTATGAGCAGTTCTTC.

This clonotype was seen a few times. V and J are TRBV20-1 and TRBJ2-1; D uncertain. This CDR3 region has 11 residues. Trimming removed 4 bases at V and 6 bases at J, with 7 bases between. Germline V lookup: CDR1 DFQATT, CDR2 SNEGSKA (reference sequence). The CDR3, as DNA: TGCAGTGCTATCAAAGGCAATGAGCAGTTCTTC. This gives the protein CSAIKGNEQFF.

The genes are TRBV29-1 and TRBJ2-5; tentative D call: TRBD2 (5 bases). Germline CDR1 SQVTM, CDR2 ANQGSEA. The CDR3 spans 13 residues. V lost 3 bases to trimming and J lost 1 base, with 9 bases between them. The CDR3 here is CSVDEDSQETQYF. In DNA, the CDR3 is TGCAGCGTTGACGAGGACTCCCAAGAGACCCAGTACTTC.

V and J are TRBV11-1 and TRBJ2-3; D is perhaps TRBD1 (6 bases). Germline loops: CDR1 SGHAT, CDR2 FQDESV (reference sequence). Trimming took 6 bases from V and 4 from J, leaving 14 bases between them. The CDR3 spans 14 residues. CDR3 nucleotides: TGTGCCAGCAGGGACGGGACACCCGCAGATACGCAGTATTTT. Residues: CASRDGTPADTQYF.

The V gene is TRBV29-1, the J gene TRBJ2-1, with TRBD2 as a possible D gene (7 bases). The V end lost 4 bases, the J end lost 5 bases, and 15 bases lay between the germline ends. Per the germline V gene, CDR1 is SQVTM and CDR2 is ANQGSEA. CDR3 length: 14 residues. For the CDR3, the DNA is TGCAGCGTTGGGTATGGCGGGGGCCACAATGAGCAGTTCTTC. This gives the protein CSVGYGGGHNEQFF.

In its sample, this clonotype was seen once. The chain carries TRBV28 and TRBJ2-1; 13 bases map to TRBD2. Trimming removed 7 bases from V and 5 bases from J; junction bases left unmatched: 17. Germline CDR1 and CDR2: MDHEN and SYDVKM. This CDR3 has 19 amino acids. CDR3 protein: CASTALRTSGRILDNEQFF. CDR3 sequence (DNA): TGTGCCAGCACCGCCCTGAGGACTAGCGGGAGAATATTGGACAATGAGCAGTTCTTC.

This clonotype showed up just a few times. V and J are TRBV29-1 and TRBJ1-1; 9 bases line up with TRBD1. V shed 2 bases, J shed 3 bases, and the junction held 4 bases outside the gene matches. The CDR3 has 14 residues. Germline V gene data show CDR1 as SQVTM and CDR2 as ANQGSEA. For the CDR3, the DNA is TGCAGCGTTGAAACACAGGGGGCTGACACTGAAGCTTTCTTT. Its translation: CSVETQGADTEAFF.

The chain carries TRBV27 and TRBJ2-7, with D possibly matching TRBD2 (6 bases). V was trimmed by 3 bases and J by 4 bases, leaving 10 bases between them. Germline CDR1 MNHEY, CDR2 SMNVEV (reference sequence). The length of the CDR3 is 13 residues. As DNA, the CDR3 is TGTGCCAGCAGTTTGGGGGACTTATACGAGCAGTACTTC. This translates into CASSLGDLYEQYF.